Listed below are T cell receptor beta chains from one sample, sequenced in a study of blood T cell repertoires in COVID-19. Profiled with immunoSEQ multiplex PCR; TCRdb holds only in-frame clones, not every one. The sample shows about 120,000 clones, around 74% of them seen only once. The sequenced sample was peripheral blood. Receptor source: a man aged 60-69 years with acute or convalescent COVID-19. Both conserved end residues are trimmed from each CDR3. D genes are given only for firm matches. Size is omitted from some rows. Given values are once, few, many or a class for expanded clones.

ASSHQVDRARDGYT - TRBV4-1 -
ASSVASRISHEQF - TRBV9 -
ASSQGTSGPLPDTQY - TRBV4-1 TRBD2
ASSHSGRGNTEAF - TRBV13 -
ASTVGQGRGGNTEAF - TRBV19 TRBD1
ASSTQGALRISGEQF few TRBV5-1 TRBD1
AIGQGAPYTEAF few TRBV10-3 TRBD1
ASSSHSDRFNQPQH - TRBV27 TRBD1
ATVGQPPDEQF - TRBV24-1 TRBD1
ASSLASGGFEKLF - TRBV7-2 TRBD1
ASSLQGGGYGYT - TRBV7-3 -
ASRSGGSLAFRVGELF - TRBV5-6 -
ASSQGARGNTEAF - TRBV3-1/TRBV3-2 -
ASTPPGGETQY few TRBV5-1 TRBD2
ASSLTRDSGYEQY - TRBV3-1/TRBV3-2 TRBD1
ASSLEGGSGGELF - TRBV11-1 TRBD1
ASSQVLRSVYNSPLH few TRBV3-1/TRBV3-2 -
ASLAGGAGYGYT - TRBV19 -
ASPVSRGSTTDTQY - TRBV6-4 -
ASSLRDDQPQH few TRBV5-8 -
AISAGQGLNTEAF - TRBV10-3 TRBD1
ASSSQGYREQY - TRBV7-9 TRBD1
ASSKGSGGAETQY few TRBV7-3 -
ASSDTSGGDATF once TRBV6-4 -
ASSYSSLREGYVKNIQY - TRBV6-2/TRBV6-3 -
ACKATGNGNTIY - TRBV30 -
ASSLGASGGTDTQY - TRBV5-1 TRBD2
ASRRTGDGDTGELF few TRBV7-9 -
ASSSSGTGAGNTIY - TRBV7-8 TRBD1
ASSPATSAPRDTQY few TRBV18 TRBD2
ASSLGGGSQEKLF - TRBV5-6 TRBD1
ASSIQAGGRYEQY - TRBV19 TRBD2
ASSRQGANEKLF - TRBV3-1/TRBV3-2 TRBD1
ASRPDRAGGYT - TRBV5-6 TRBD1
ASSPARGRYYGYT - TRBV7-3 -
ASSREREGNTEAF - TRBV4-2 -
ASSWTGSLYEQY - TRBV27 TRBD1
ASSPGGPQH - TRBV19 -
ASSRHDRGRRTGELF - TRBV7-3 TRBD1
ATSRDVQPQH - TRBV15 -
ATSDPTQGDEQF - TRBV24-1 -